This T cell receptor (beta chain) was sequenced in a study of cytomegalovirus exposure and HLA in healthy donors. Study outcomes and limitations: When a later analysis compared HLA-associated TCR beta chains with equally common others, the HLA-associated chains turned out to be more clonally expanded and to have lower generation probabilities.

As for this clone: Its antigen is undetermined.

CDR1 and CDR2 (germline): SEHNR, FQNEAQ (reference sequence). Trimming took 5 bases from V and 5 from J, leaving 9 bases between them. The CDR3 extends over 13 amino acids. Primers for the PCR totalled 60 Vbeta and 13 Jbeta. The protocol was immunoSEQ multiplex PCR, while the TCRdb copy is restricted to in-frame clones and leaves out a portion. The sample consists of some 150,000 clones, roughly 80% of them appearing once. Sequenced: PBMCs. This rearrangement joins TRBV7-9 to TRBJ2-2; D is ambiguous. The receptor comes from a woman in her forties in good health and CMV-seropositive. CDR3 in DNA: TGTGCCAGCAGCCAATTCGCGACCGGGGAGCTGTTTTTT. It encodes CASSQFATGELFF.